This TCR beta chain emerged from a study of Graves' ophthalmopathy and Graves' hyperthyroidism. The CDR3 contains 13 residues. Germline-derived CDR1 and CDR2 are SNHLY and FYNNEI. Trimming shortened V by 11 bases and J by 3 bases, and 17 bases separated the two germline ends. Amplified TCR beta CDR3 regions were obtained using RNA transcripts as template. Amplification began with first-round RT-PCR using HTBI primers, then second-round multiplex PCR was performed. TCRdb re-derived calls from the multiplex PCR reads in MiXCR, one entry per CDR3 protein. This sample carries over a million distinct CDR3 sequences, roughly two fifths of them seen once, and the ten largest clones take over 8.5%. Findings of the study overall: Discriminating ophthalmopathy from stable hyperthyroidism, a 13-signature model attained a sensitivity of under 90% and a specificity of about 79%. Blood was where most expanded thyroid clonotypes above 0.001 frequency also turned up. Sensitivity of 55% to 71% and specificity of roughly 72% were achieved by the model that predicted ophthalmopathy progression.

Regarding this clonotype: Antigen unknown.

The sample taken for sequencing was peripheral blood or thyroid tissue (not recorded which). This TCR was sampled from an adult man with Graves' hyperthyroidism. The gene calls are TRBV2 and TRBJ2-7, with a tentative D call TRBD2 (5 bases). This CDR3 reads CAWESRRRYEQYF. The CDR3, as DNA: TGTGCCTGGGAGTCTAGAAGACGCTACGAGCAGTACTTC. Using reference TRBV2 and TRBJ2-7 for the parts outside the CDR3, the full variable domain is EPEVTQTPSHQVTQMGQEVILRCVPISNHLYFYWYRQILGQKVEFLVSFYNNEISEKSEIFDDQFSVERPDGSNFTLKIRSTKLEDSAMYFCAWESRRRYEQYFGPGTRLTVT.